This T cell receptor (beta chain) was identified during a study of shared clonotypes between healthy human individuals. Using immunoSEQ multiplex PCR, the repertoire was profiled, and TCRdb retains in-frame clones only, with some absent. Of hundreds of thousands of clones detected, just over 95% appear once; the ten largest clones hold less than 0.25%. Naive CD8 cells lacked CD45RO and underwent positive selection for CCR7, leaving out terminally differentiated effector memory CD45RA+ cells. Germline CDR1 reads SEHNR; CDR2 reads FQNEAQ (reference sequence). The J segment lost 1 base and the V segment lost 2 bases, leaving 4 bases of the junction unmatched. The CDR3 is 15 residues long.

The V call is TRBV7-9, the J call TRBJ2-5, with TRBD2 matching over 7 bases. Source material: naive CD8+ T cells sorted from blood. The receptor's source is a man between 25 and 39 years old in good health. The CDR3 here is CASSLTSEIQETQYF. CDR3 DNA: TGTGCCAGCAGCTTAACTAGCGAGATCCAAGAGACCCAGTACTTC.